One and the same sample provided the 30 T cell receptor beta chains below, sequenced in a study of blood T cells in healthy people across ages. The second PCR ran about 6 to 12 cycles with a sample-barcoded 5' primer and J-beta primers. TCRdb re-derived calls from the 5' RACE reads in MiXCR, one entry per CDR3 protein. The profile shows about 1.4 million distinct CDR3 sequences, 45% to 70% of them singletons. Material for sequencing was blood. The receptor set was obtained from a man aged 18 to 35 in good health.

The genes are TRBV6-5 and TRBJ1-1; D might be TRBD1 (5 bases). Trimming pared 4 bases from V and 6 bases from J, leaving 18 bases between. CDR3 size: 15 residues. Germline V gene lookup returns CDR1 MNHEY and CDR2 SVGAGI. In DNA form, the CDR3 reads TGTGCCAGCAGTTGGGGCGGAACGAGAGGTCCTGAAGCTTTCTTT. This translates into CASSWGGTRGPEAFF.

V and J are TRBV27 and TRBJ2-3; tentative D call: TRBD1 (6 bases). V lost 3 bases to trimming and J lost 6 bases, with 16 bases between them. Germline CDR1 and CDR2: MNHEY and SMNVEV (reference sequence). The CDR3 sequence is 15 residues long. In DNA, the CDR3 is TGTGCCAGCAGTTTTTCGGCAGGGGCCCCGGATACGCAGTATTTT. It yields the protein CASSFSAGAPDTQYF.

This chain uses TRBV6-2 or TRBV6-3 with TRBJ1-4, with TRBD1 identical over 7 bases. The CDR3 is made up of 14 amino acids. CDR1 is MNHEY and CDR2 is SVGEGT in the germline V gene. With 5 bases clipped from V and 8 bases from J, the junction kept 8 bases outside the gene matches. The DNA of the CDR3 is TGTGCCAGCAGTAGACGACAGGGAGGGGAAAAACTGTTTTTT. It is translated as CASSRRQGGEKLFF.

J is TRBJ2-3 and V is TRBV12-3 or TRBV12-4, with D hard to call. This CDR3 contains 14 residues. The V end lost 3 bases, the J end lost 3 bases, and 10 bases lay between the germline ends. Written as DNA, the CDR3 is TGTGCCAGCAGTTTGGATGGGGAAACAGATACGCAGTATTTT. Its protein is CASSLDGETDTQYF.

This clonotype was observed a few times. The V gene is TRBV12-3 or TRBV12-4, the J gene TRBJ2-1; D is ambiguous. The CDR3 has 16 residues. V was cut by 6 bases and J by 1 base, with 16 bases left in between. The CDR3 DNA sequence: TGTGCCAGCAGGGGGTCTAGTTACCTATCCTACAATGAGCAGTTCTTC. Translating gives CASRGSSYLSYNEQFF.

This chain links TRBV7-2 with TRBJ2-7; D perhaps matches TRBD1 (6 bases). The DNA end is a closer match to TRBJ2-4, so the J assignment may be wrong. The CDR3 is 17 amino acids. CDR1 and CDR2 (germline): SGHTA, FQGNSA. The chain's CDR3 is CASSLRAQGTDKNIQYF. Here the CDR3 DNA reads TGTGCCAGCAGCTTAAGGGCACAGGGAACAGACAAAAACATTCAGTACTTC.

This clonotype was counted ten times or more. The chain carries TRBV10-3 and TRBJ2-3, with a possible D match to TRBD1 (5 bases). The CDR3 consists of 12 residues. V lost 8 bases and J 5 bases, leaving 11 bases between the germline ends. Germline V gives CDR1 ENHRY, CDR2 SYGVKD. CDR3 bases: TGTGCCATCGGGGCGACAGTAGATACGCAGTATTTT. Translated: CAIGATVDTQYF.

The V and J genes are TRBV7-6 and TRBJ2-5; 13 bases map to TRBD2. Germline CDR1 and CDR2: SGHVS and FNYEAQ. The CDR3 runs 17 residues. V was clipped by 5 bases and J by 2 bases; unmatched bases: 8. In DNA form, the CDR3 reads TGTGCCAGCAGCCCCGGGGGACTAGCGGGGTCACAAGAGACCCAGTACTTC. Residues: CASSPGGLAGSQETQYF.

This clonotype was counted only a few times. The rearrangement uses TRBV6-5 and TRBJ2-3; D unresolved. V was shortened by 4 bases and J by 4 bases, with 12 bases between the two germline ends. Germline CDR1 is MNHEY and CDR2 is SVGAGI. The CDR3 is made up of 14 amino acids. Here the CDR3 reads CASSSIPRSDTQYF. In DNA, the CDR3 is TGTGCCAGCAGTTCAATCCCAAGATCAGATACGCAGTATTTT.

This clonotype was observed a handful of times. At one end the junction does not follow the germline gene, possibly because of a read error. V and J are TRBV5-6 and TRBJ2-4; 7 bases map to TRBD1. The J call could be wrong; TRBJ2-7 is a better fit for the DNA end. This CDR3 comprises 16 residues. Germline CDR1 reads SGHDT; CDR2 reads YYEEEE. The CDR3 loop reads CAGSLVGQTFSYEQYF. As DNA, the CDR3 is TGTGCCGGCAGCTTGGTGGGACAGACCTTCTCCTACGAGCAGTACTTC.

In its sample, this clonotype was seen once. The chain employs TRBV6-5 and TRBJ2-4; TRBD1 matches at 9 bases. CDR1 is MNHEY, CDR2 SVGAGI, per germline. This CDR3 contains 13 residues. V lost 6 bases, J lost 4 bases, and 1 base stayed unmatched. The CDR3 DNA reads TGTGCCAGCAGGGACAGGGGTAAAAACATTCAGTACTTC. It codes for CASRDRGKNIQYF.

This CDR3 is CSAYKGLSSYEQYF. CDR3 nucleotide sequence: TGCAGTGCTTACAAGGGCCTCTCCTCCTACGAGCAGTACTTC. The chain joins TRBV20-1 to TRBJ2-7; no firm D call. V lost 5 bases to trimming and J lost 0 bases, with 14 bases between them. Germline V gene sequence: CDR1 DFQATT, CDR2 SNEGSKA (reference sequence). The CDR3 spans 14 residues.

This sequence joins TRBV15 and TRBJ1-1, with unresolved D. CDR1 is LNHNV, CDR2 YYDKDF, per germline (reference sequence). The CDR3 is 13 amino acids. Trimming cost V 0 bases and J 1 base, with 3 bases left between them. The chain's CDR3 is CATSRDPNTEAFF. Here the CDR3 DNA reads TGTGCCACCAGCAGAGATCCGAACACTGAAGCTTTCTTT.

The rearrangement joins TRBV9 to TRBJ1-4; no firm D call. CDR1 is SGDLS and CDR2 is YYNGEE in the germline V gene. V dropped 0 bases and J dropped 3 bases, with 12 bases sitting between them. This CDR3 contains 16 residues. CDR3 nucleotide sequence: TGTGCCAGCAGCGTAGGGGTTGTAAAGGCTAATGAAAAACTGTTTTTT. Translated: CASSVGVVKANEKLFF.

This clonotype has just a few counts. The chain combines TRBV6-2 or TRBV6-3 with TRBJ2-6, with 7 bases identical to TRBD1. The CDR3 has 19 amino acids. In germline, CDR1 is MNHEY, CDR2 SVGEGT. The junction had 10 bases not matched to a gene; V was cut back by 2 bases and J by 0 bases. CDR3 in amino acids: CASSYTPGDSLSGANVLTF. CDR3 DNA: TGTGCCAGCAGTTACACCCCCGGGGACAGTCTCTCTGGGGCCAACGTCCTGACTTTC.

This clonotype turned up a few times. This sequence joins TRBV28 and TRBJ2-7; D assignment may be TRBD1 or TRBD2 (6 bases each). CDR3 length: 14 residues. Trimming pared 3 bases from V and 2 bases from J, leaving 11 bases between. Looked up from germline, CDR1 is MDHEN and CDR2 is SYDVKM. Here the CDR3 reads CASSFRGTTYEQYF. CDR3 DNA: TGTGCCAGCAGTTTCCGGGGGACAACCTACGAGCAGTACTTC.

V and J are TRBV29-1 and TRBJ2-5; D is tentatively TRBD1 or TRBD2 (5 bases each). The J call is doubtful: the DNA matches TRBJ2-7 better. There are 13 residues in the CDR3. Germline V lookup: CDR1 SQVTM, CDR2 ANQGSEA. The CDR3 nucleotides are TGCAGCGCCACCCTTGGGGGAGACTACGAGCAGTACTTC. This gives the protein CSATLGGDYEQYF.

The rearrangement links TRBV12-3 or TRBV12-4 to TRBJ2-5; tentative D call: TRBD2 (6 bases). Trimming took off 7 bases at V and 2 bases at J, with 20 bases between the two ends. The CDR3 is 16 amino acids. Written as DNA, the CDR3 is TGTGCCAGCACTCCAGGAAGGCTCGGGGGTCAAGAGACCCAGTACTTC. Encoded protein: CASTPGRLGGQETQYF.

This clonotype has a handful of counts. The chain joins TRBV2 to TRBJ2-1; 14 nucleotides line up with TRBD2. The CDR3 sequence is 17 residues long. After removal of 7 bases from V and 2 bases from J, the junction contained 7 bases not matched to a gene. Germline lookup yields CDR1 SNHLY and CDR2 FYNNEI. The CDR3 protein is CASMGLAGARPYNEQFF. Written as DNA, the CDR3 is TGTGCCAGCATGGGACTAGCGGGAGCGCGCCCCTACAATGAGCAGTTCTTC.

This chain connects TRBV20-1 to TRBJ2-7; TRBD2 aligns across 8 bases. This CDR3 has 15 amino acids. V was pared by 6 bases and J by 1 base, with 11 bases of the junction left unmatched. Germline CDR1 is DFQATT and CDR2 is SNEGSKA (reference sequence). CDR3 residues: CSAITPGLGSYEQYF. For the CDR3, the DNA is TGCAGTGCCATTACCCCGGGACTAGGATCCTACGAGCAGTACTTC.

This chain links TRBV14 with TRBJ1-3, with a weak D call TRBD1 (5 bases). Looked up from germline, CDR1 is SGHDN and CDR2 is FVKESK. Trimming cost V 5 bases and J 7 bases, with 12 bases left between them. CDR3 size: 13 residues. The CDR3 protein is CASSSDISNTIYF. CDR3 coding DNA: TGTGCCAGCAGCTCGGACATATCCAACACCATATATTTT.

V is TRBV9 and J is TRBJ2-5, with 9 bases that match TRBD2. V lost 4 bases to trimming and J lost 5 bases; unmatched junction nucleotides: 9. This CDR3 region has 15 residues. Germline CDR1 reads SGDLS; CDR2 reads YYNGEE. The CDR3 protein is CASSQGLASGETQYF. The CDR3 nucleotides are TGTGCCAGCAGCCAGGGACTAGCCAGTGGTGAGACCCAGTACTTC.

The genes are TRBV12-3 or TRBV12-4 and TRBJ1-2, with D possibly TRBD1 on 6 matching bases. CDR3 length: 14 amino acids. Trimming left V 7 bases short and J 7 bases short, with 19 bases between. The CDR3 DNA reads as TGTGCCAGCACCCATAGCGTCACAGGGCCTGGCTACACCTTC. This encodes CASTHSVTGPGYTF.

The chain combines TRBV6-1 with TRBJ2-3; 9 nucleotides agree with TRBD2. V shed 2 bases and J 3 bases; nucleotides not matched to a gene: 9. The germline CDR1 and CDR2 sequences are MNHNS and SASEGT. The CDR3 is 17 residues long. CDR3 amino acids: CASSESISGRITDTQYF. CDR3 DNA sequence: TGTGCCAGCAGTGAATCGATTAGCGGGAGAATTACAGATACGCAGTATTTT.

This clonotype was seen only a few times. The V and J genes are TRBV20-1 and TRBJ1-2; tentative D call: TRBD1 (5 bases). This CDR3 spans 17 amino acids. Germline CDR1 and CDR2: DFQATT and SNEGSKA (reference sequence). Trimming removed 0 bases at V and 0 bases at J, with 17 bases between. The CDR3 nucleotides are TGCAGTGCTAGAGATCCCTCCGGACACCACTCTAACTATGGCTACACCTTC. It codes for CSARDPSGHHSNYGYTF.

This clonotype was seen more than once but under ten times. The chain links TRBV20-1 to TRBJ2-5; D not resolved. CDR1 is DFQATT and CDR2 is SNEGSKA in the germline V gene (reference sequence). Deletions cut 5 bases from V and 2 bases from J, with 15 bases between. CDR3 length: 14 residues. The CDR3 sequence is CSARPAANQETQYF. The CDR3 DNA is TGCAGTGCTCGCCCGGCAGCTAATCAAGAGACCCAGTACTTC.

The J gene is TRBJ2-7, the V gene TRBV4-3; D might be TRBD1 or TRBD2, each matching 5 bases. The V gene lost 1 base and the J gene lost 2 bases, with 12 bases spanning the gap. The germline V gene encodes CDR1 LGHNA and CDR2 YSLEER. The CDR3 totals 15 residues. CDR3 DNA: TGCGCCAGCAGCCAAGGGAGGACACCGACCTACGAGCAGTACTTC. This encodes CASSQGRTPTYEQYF.

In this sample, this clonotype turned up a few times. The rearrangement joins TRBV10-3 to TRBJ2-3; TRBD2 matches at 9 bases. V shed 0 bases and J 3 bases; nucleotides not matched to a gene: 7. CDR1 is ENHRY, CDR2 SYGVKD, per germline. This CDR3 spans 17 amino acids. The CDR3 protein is CAISESMAGGRTDTQYF. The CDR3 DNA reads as TGTGCCATCAGTGAGTCGATGGCGGGGGGGCGAACAGATACGCAGTATTTT.

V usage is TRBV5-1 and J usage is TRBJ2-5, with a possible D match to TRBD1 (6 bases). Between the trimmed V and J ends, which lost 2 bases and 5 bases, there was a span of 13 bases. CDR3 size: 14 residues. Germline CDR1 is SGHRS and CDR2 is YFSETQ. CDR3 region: CASSLTGSLETQYF. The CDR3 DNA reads TGCGCCAGCAGCTTAACAGGGAGTTTGGAGACCCAGTACTTC.

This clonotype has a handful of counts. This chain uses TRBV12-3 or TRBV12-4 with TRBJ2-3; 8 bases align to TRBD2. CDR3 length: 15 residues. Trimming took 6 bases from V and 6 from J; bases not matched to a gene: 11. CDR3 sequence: CASSLRGSGVDTQYF. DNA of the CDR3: TGTGCCAGCAGCCTCCGCGGTAGCGGGGTTGATACGCAGTATTTT.